The 28 T cell receptor beta chains below all came from one sample that was sequenced in a study of control samples from healthy donors and cancer patients. Produced via immunoSEQ multiplex PCR; TCRdb's table is partial and in-frame only. Of over 150,000 clones detected, around 87% appear once; the ten largest clones hold roughly 1.5%. What was sequenced was blood. Receptors originate from a woman aged 50 to 60 in good health.

The J gene is TRBJ1-2, the V gene TRBV27; 7 bases fit TRBD1. The trim removed 5 bases at V and 0 bases at J, leaving 9 bases unmatched. Germline CDR1 reads MNHEY; CDR2 reads SMNVEV (reference sequence). The CDR3 consists of 16 residues. In DNA form, the CDR3 reads TGTGCCAGCAGTCCCCTGACAGGGAGCACTAACTATGGCTACACCTTC. Protein: CASSPLTGSTNYGYTF.

The J gene is TRBJ1-6, the V gene TRBV6-5; D is unresolved. Trimming stripped 5 bases from V and 4 bases from J, with 6 bases between. In germline, CDR1 is MNHEY, CDR2 SVGAGI. The CDR3 has 13 amino acids. The CDR3 sequence: CASSQEYNSPLHF. CDR3 DNA: TGTGCCAGCAGTCAGGAGTATAATTCACCCCTCCACTTT.

This clone was counted between two and nine times. The rearrangement links TRBV30 to TRBJ1-6; perhaps TRBD1 as D (5 bases). The CDR3 length is 19 residues. V was clipped by 4 bases and J by 0 bases, with 22 bases between them. CDR1 is GTSNPN, CDR2 SVGIG, per germline (reference sequence). The CDR3 loop is CAWNGSRGRPSSYNSPLHF. CDR3 sequence (DNA): TGTGCCTGGAATGGGAGTCGGGGCAGACCTAGCTCCTATAATTCACCCCTCCACTTT. The whole variable domain, remainder taken from reference TRBV30 and TRBJ1-6, is SQTIHQWPATLVQPVGSPLSLECTVEGTSNPNLYWYRQAAGRGLQLLFYSVGIGQISSEVPQNLSASRPQDRQFILSSKKLLLSDSGFYLCAWNGSRGRPSSYNSPLHFGNGTRLTVT.

Comments on this clone: At one end the junction does not follow the germline gene, possibly because of a read error. This rearrangement joins TRBV6-6 to TRBJ2-3; 11 bases fit TRBD2. The germline gives CDR1 MNHNY, CDR2 SVGAGI (reference sequence). The CDR3 is 15 residues long. For the CDR3, the DNA is TGTGCCAGCAGTTACGGGCTAGCGGGAGGAAGATACGCAGTATTT. Protein product: CASSYGLAGGRYAVF.

This clone was observed a handful of times. V is TRBV3-1 (or the pseudogene TRBV3-2) and J is TRBJ1-1; no firm D call. CDR3 length equals 12 residues. Germline CDR1 LGHDT, CDR2 YNNKEL (reference sequence). Between the trimmed V and J ends, which lost 5 bases and 4 bases, there was a span of 8 bases. The CDR3 is CASSDKITEAFF. The CDR3 DNA reads as TGTGCCAGCAGCGATAAAATCACTGAAGCTTTCTTT.

This chain links TRBV28 with TRBJ1-2; TRBD1 is a possible D gene (6 bases). Germline V lookup: CDR1 MDHEN, CDR2 SYDVKM. Between the trimmed V and J ends, which lost 5 bases and 4 bases, there was a span of 11 bases. The CDR3 has 13 residues. The CDR3 coding sequence is TGTGCCAGCAGTGGCGGGGGCATCTATGGCTACACCTTC. Protein product: CASSGGGIYGYTF.

This clone was recorded only once. V and J are TRBV27 and TRBJ1-6, with TRBD1 matching over 8 bases. From germline, CDR1 is MNHEY and CDR2 SMNVEV (reference sequence). The CDR3 sequence is 13 residues long. The V gene end was trimmed by 4 bases and the J gene end by 9 bases; junction bases not matched to a gene: 2. The CDR3 DNA reads as TGTGCCAGCAGTTCGGACAGGGTTTCACCCCTCCACTTT. Translation: CASSSDRVSPLHF.

A few counts support this clone. This chain connects TRBV5-1 to TRBJ2-5; D is unclear. The CDR3 spans 14 residues. Trimming took 0 bases from V and 2 from J, leaving 8 bases between them. The germline gives CDR1 SGHRS, CDR2 YFSETQ. In nucleotides, the CDR3 is TGCGCCAGCAGCTTGGGGACCAATCAAGAGACCCAGTACTTC. This sequence encodes CASSLGTNQETQYF.

The chain uses TRBV9 and TRBJ1-5; 8 nucleotides align to TRBD1. V was clipped by 2 bases and J by 7 bases; unmatched bases: 5. Germline values: CDR1 SGDLS, CDR2 YYNGEE. The CDR3 has 14 amino acids. The CDR3 protein is CASSVLPGGQPQHF. The CDR3 DNA sequence: TGTGCCAGCAGCGTTCTTCCAGGGGGCCAGCCCCAGCATTTT.

This clone was seen a few times. The chain couples TRBV9 to TRBJ2-7, with D perhaps matching TRBD1 (6 bases). The V end lost 0 bases, the J end lost 8 bases, and 18 bases lay between the germline ends. The V gene's germline CDR1 is SGDLS and CDR2 YYNGEE. CDR3 length: 15 residues. The CDR3 sequence: CASSVDAGVSTKQYF. The CDR3 DNA is TGTGCCAGCAGCGTAGACGCAGGGGTTTCTACGAAGCAGTACTTC.

The CDR3 loop is CASSPTGGETQYF. DNA of the CDR3: TGTGCCAGCTCACCAACGGGAGGCGAGACCCAGTACTTC. The chain joins TRBV18 to TRBJ2-5, with TRBD2 identical over 7 bases. Germline V gene sequence: CDR1 KGHSH, CDR2 LQKENI. Trimming at V came to 2 bases and at J to 5 bases, leaving 2 bases not matched to a gene. CDR3 length: 13 residues.

This clone appeared once. The chain has TRBV18 and TRBJ1-1; 10 bases are a match to TRBD1. Germline CDR1 and CDR2: KGHSH and LQKENI. After removal of 4 bases from V and 1 base from J, the junction contained 3 bases not matched to a gene. The CDR3 has 15 amino acids. CDR3 sequence reads: CASSLRQGANTEAFF. Here the CDR3 DNA reads TGTGCCAGCTCACTCCGACAGGGGGCGAACACTGAAGCTTTCTTT. The variable domain in full, completed from reference TRBV18 and TRBJ1-1, reads NAGVMQNPRHLVRRRGQEARLRCSPMKGHSHVYWYRQLPEEGLKFMVYLQKENIIDESGMPKERFSAEFPKEGPSILRIQQVVRGDSAAYFCASSLRQGANTEAFFGQGTRLTVV.

The V gene is TRBV6-2 or TRBV6-3, the J gene TRBJ1-3, with TRBD1 matching over 8 bases. The germline V gene has CDR1 MNHEY and CDR2 SVGEGT. This CDR3 spans 17 amino acids. V lost 2 bases to trimming and J lost 0 bases; unmatched junction nucleotides: 6. CDR3 amino acids: CASSYPGGGGSGNTIYF. The CDR3 DNA reads as TGTGCCAGCAGTTACCCAGGGGGCGGCGGCTCTGGAAACACCATATATTTT.

The chain joins TRBV6-1 to TRBJ2-5; 12 bases match TRBD2. The CDR3 is made up of 15 amino acids. The germline gives CDR1 MNHNS, CDR2 SASEGT. Trimming at V came to 2 bases and at J to 4 bases, leaving 2 bases not matched to a gene. Here the CDR3 DNA reads TGTGCCAGCAGTGAACTAGCGGGGGGGCCAGAGACCCAGTACTTC. This sequence encodes CASSELAGGPETQYF.

The chain uses TRBV5-1 and TRBJ1-2; possible D gene TRBD1, 5 bases. Germline values: CDR1 SGHRS, CDR2 YFSETQ. This CDR3 comprises 14 residues. Deletions cut 0 bases from V and 3 bases from J, with 9 bases between. This CDR3 is CASSLEGHDYGYTF. The CDR3 DNA sequence: TGCGCCAGCAGCTTGGAGGGGCACGACTATGGCTACACCTTC.

The V and J genes are TRBV6-2 or TRBV6-3 and TRBJ2-2; 8 bases agree with TRBD2. The germline gives CDR1 MNHEY, CDR2 SVGEGT. CDR3 size: 17 residues. V dropped 0 bases and J dropped 4; count of bases not matched to a gene: 7. CDR3 sequence: CASSYSGRGASTGELFF. CDR3 sequence (DNA): TGTGCCAGCAGTTACTCGGGGCGGGGGGCCTCCACCGGGGAGCTGTTTTTT.

This clone was counted only a few times. The chain has TRBV5-5 and TRBJ1-1, with D tentatively TRBD1 (6 bases). The V gene lost 3 bases and the J gene lost 1 base, with 10 bases spanning the gap. The CDR3 is 14 residues long. Germline V lookup: CDR1 SGHKS, CDR2 YYEKEE (reference sequence). CDR3 residues: CASSWGRRNTEAFF. The CDR3 nucleotides read TGTGCCAGCAGCTGGGGGCGGAGGAACACTGAAGCTTTCTTT. The entire variable domain, with the rest obtained from reference TRBV5-5 and TRBJ1-1, is as follows: DAGVTQSPTHLIKTRGQQVTLRCSPISGHKSVSWYQQVLGQGPQFIFQYYEKEERGRGNFPDRFSARQFPNYSSELNVNALLLGDSALYLCASSWGRRNTEAFFGQGTRLTVV.

The chain couples TRBV30 to TRBJ1-2, with D hard to call. Trimming took 0 bases from V and 4 from J, leaving 15 bases between them. The CDR3 loop spans 15 amino acids. Germline V gives CDR1 GTSNPN, CDR2 SVGIG (reference sequence). The CDR3 loop reads CAWSVRHRFLYGYTF. CDR3 bases: TGTGCCTGGAGTGTACGGCACCGCTTCCTCTATGGCTACACCTTC.

This chain connects TRBV5-6 to TRBJ2-7; 11 positions match TRBD2. CDR1 is SGHDT and CDR2 is YYEEEE in the germline V gene. Germline trimming cut 6 bases from V and 4 bases from J; bases unmatched to any gene: 18. The CDR3 spans 18 residues. DNA of the CDR3: TGTGCCAGCACCCCCCAGCTAGCGGGGGGACCGAAGGCTTACGAGCAGTACTTC. It encodes CASTPQLAGGPKAYEQYF. Looking up the rest from reference TRBV5-6 and TRBJ2-7 gives the full variable domain: DAGVTQSPTHLIKTRGQQVTLRCSPKSGHDTVSWYQQALGQGPQFIFQYYEEEERQRGNFPDRFSGHQFPNYSSELNVNALLLGDSALYLCASTPQLAGGPKAYEQYFGPGTRLTVT.

This clone was seen a few times. The chain combines TRBV3-1 (or the pseudogene TRBV3-2) with TRBJ2-7; TRBD2 agrees at 8 bases. The V segment lost 1 base and the J segment 0 bases; nucleotides outside the gene matches: 8. Germline-derived CDR1 and CDR2 are LGHDT and YNNKEL (reference sequence). The CDR3 sequence is 17 residues long. This chain's CDR3 is CASSQVPGGMGSYEQYF. CDR3 sequence (DNA): TGTGCCAGCAGCCAAGTACCGGGAGGGATGGGCTCCTACGAGCAGTACTTC.

The table lists this clone with a count of one. The chain combines TRBV7-9 with TRBJ1-1; D is unresolved. V was clipped by 7 bases and J by 6 bases, with 18 bases between them. The length of the CDR3 is 14 residues. Germline CDR1 is SEHNR and CDR2 is FQNEAQ (reference sequence). The CDR3: CASTPPEGFPEAFF. The CDR3 DNA is TGTGCCAGCACCCCTCCGGAAGGCTTCCCTGAAGCTTTCTTT.

This chain links TRBV7-9 with TRBJ2-5, with TRBD1 matching over 10 bases. CDR1 is SEHNR and CDR2 is FQNEAQ in the germline V gene (reference sequence). This CDR3 has 14 residues. With V trimmed by 6 bases and J by 6 bases, 7 bases remained unmatched. The CDR3 protein is CASSPGTGVKTQYF. CDR3 coding DNA: TGTGCCAGCAGTCCCGGGACAGGGGTTAAGACCCAGTACTTC. The full variable domain, its missing parts supplied by reference TRBV7-9 and TRBJ2-5, is DTGVSQNPRHKITKRGQNVTFRCDPISEHNRLYWYRQTLGQGPEFLTYFQNEAQLEKSRLLSDRFSAERPKGSFSTLEIQRTEQGDSAMYLCASSPGTGVKTQYFGPGTRLLVL.

J is TRBJ2-1 and V is TRBV6-2 or TRBV6-3; D not certain. This CDR3 is 16 amino acids long. The V end lost 2 bases, the J end lost 5 bases, and 16 bases lay between the germline ends. The V gene's germline CDR1 is MNHEY and CDR2 SVGEGT. The CDR3 reads CASSYLAEPPNNEQFF. CDR3 in DNA: TGTGCCAGCAGTTACCTGGCGGAACCGCCTAACAATGAGCAGTTCTTC.

The chain combines TRBV28 with TRBJ1-6; D unclear. Germline V gives CDR1 MDHEN, CDR2 SYDVKM. There are 16 residues in the CDR3. Trimming took off 6 bases at V and 2 bases at J, with 14 bases between the two ends. The DNA of the CDR3 is TGTGCCAGCAGATGGATGGGCAGAGCCTATAATTCACCCCTCCACTTT. Translation: CASRWMGRAYNSPLHF.

The gene calls are TRBV3-1 (or the pseudogene TRBV3-2) and TRBJ1-3; D is possibly TRBD1 (6 bases). CDR3 size: 15 residues. From germline, CDR1 is LGHDT and CDR2 YNNKEL (reference sequence). Trimming stripped 4 bases from V and 3 bases from J, with 13 bases between. The CDR3 DNA is TGTGCCAGCAGCCCCACAGGGATCGGTGGAAACACCATATATTTT. Translated, it gives CASSPTGIGGNTIYF.

The rearrangement uses TRBV7-3 and TRBJ2-2; the D gene is possibly TRBD2 (6 bases). With 5 bases removed from V and 6 bases from J, the gap between germline ends came to 13 bases. The germline V gene encodes CDR1 SGHTA and CDR2 FQGTGA. The CDR3 consists of 14 residues. The CDR3 spells CASSPRWEAGELFF. The CDR3 DNA sequence: TGTGCCAGCAGCCCCCGTTGGGAGGCCGGGGAGCTGTTTTTT.

The chain has TRBV25-1 and TRBJ2-4; 8 bases are a match to TRBD2. Germline V CDR1 and CDR2: MGHDK, SYGVNS. The CDR3 covers 15 residues. The junction had 1 base not matched to a gene; V was cut back by 3 bases and J by 0 bases. The CDR3 DNA follows: TGTGCCAGCAGTGAGCGGGGGGTAGCCAAAAACATTCAGTACTTC. Encoded protein: CASSERGVAKNIQYF.

This chain joins TRBV6-2 or TRBV6-3 and TRBJ1-1, with 7 bases identical to TRBD1. The ends lost 5 bases at V and 11 bases at J; junction bases unmatched: 5. The CDR3 loop spans 11 amino acids. The germline V gene has CDR1 MNHEY and CDR2 SVGEGT. DNA of the CDR3: TGTGCCAGCAGTCGGGACAGCCGGGCTTTCTTT. It encodes CASSRDSRAFF.